The entry below gives a single TCR beta chain sequence along with its context. The antigen is undetermined. This record comes from a study of shared clonotypes between healthy human individuals. Background on the study: CD8 memory received one plate per donor, CD8 naive two, CD4 memory three and CD4 naive three.

DNA at 200 ng, approximately 30,000 T cell genomes, went into sorted-subset replicate PCRs. Measured with immunoSEQ multiplex PCR; TCRdb has only the in-frame clones, and not every one. The sample has some 1.4 million clones, around 95% seen once. The CDR3 covers 18 residues. The trim removed 0 bases at V and 16 bases at J, leaving 23 bases unmatched. From germline, CDR1 is SGHVS and CDR2 FQNEAQ. Findings and caveats of the study: Non-shared clonotypes had lower generation probabilities than clonotypes shared by all four sorted-subset donors.

The receptor was derived from a young man in good health. V gene TRBV7-8 combines with J gene TRBJ1-5; TRBD1 matches 8 bases. Sequences were obtained from naive CD4+ T cells sorted from blood. Subset of the sample: CD45RA+ positively selected. CDR3 in amino acids: CASSLALPPGQVSNWQHF. In nucleotides, the CDR3 is TGTGCCAGCAGCTTAGCTTTGCCTCCGGGACAGGTTAGTAATTGGCAACATTTT.